Following are 18 T cell receptor beta chains from one sample sequenced in a study of identifying expanded T cells in peripheral blood. Using immunoSEQ multiplex PCR, the repertoire was profiled, and TCRdb retains in-frame clones only, with some absent. Among more than 70,000 clones listed, roughly 86% were seen once. The specimen was blood. These receptors originate from a person aged 18-70 years in good health.

Here the CDR3 reads CASSQFGSLGQGNQPQHF. The CDR3 DNA follows: TGCGCCAGCAGCCAATTTGGGTCTTTAGGACAGGGCAATCAGCCCCAGCATTTT. The chain has TRBV4-1 and TRBJ1-5, with TRBD1 matching over 7 bases. The V and J ends lost 2 bases and 2 bases, in that order; junction bases with no gene match: 12. Germline V lookup: CDR1 MGHRA, CDR2 YSYEKL. The CDR3 is made up of 18 amino acids.

The chain employs TRBV6-1 and TRBJ2-3; D is unresolved. V was cut by 3 bases and J by 0 bases, with 7 bases left in between. The CDR3 runs 14 residues. CDR1 is MNHNS and CDR2 is SASEGT in the germline V gene. The CDR3 DNA is TGTGCCAGCAGTGATCTCACCAGCACAGATACGCAGTATTTT. This translates into CASSDLTSTDTQYF.

This sequence joins TRBV5-1 and TRBJ1-1, with D possibly matching TRBD1 (6 bases). CDR3 length: 15 residues. V shed 4 bases and J shed 3 bases, with 16 bases lying between them. Germline CDR1 and CDR2: SGHRS and YFSETQ. The DNA for the CDR3 is TGCGCCAGCAGCCCCGCCGGGGGGCCTTACACTGAAGCTTTCTTT. This sequence encodes CASSPAGGPYTEAFF. Using reference TRBV5-1 and TRBJ1-1 for the parts outside the CDR3, the full variable domain is KAGVTQTPRYLIKTRGQQVTLSCSPISGHRSVSWYQQTPGQGLQFLFEYFSETQRNKGNFPGRFSGRQFSNSRSEMNVSTLELGDSALYLCASSPAGGPYTEAFFGQGTRLTVV.

The chain uses TRBV28 and TRBJ2-7; D is undetermined. Germline V gene lookup returns CDR1 MDHEN and CDR2 SYDVKM. Trimming pared 2 bases from V and 5 bases from J, leaving 22 bases between. The CDR3 totals 17 residues. The chain's CDR3 is CASSLIISNPPVDEQYF. The CDR3 DNA sequence: TGTGCCAGCAGTTTAATCATCAGTAACCCCCCAGTTGACGAGCAGTACTTC.

V is TRBV30 and J is TRBJ1-1; D is unresolved. V was clipped by 0 bases and J by 2 bases, with 7 bases between them. The germline gives CDR1 GTSNPN, CDR2 SVGIG (reference sequence). This CDR3 region has 13 residues. The CDR3 DNA reads as TGTGCCTGGAGTGTACGGGTTAACACTGAAGCTTTCTTT. Translating it yields CAWSVRVNTEAFF.

On this clone itself: This sample also contains other DNA sequences that code for the same CDR3. V and J are TRBV5-1 and TRBJ2-1; D call uncertain. The CDR3 loop spans 13 amino acids. From germline, CDR1 is SGHRS and CDR2 YFSETQ. Trimming took 1 base from V and 9 from J, leaving 11 bases between them. Written as DNA, the CDR3 is TGCGCCAGCAGCTTGCAAGGGTTGGGTGAGCAGTTCTTC. Protein: CASSLQGLGEQFF.

The J gene is TRBJ2-1, the V gene TRBV19; possibly TRBD2 for D (7 bases). V dropped 6 bases and J dropped 3 bases, with 18 bases sitting between them. CDR1 and CDR2 from the germline V gene are LNHDA and SQIVND (reference sequence). The CDR3 is made up of 16 amino acids. CDR3 amino acids: CASSRVAGAHYNEQFF. In DNA, the CDR3 is TGTGCCAGTAGCCGGGTGGCGGGGGCCCACTACAATGAGCAGTTCTTC.

The rearrangement joins TRBV2 to TRBJ1-6; 8 positions match TRBD1. In germline, CDR1 is SNHLY, CDR2 FYNNEI. The junction had 7 bases not matched to a gene; V was cut back by 7 bases and J by 5 bases. CDR3 length: 15 amino acids. CDR3 region: CASTRTGSHNSPLHF. CDR3 DNA: TGTGCCAGCACCAGGACAGGGTCCCATAATTCACCCCTCCACTTT.

The CDR3 region has the DNA TGTGCCAGCAGGGCTACAGGGTCCACAGATACGCAGTATTTT. Its protein product is CASRATGSTDTQYF. The gene calls are TRBV7-2 and TRBJ2-3, with a weak D call TRBD1 (6 bases). Germline lookup yields CDR1 SGHTA and CDR2 FQGNSA. Trimming left V 6 bases short and J 2 bases short, with 12 bases between. There are 14 residues in the CDR3.

This clone has just one count. The V call is TRBV6-6, the J call TRBJ1-2; 7 positions agree with TRBD1. V was clipped by 6 bases and J by 6 bases; unmatched bases: 13. In germline, CDR1 is MNHNY, CDR2 SVGAGI (reference sequence). The CDR3 sequence is 15 residues long. This CDR3 reads CASSHAPDRINGYTF. CDR3 bases: TGTGCCAGCAGCCACGCCCCGGACAGGATAAATGGCTACACCTTC.

The chain recombines TRBV30 with TRBJ1-5; D is uncertain. Trimming left V 1 base short and J 1 base short, with 8 bases between. In germline, CDR1 is GTSNPN, CDR2 SVGIG (reference sequence). There are 14 residues in the CDR3. As DNA, the CDR3 is TGTGCCTGGAGTGACGGGAGAAGCAATCAGCCCCAGCATTTT. Translation: CAWSDGRSNQPQHF.

This chain uses TRBV25-1 with TRBJ1-4; D is possibly TRBD1 (5 bases). There are 13 residues in the CDR3. The germline V gene has CDR1 MGHDK and CDR2 SYGVNS. Trimming removed 3 bases at V and 10 bases at J, with 12 bases between. This CDR3 reads CASSEHPGGKLFF. In DNA, the CDR3 is TGTGCCAGCAGTGAGCATCCTGGGGGAAAACTGTTTTTT.

This chain uses TRBV7-6 with TRBJ2-5; 8 bases align to TRBD2. The junction had 11 bases not matched to a gene; V was cut back by 2 bases and J by 0 bases. The CDR3 covers 18 residues. CDR1 SGHVS and CDR2 FNYEAQ come from the germline V gene. The chain's CDR3 is CASSLLPAGGEYQETQYF. The CDR3 region has the DNA TGTGCCAGCAGCTTACTACCCGCCGGGGGGGAGTACCAAGAGACCCAGTACTTC.

The chain is built from TRBV9 and TRBJ2-2; D is unresolved. The germline CDR1 and CDR2 sequences are SGDLS and YYNGEE. The CDR3 runs 15 residues. The V end was cut by 0 bases, the J end by 1 base, with 7 bases between. CDR3 region: CASSVEPLNTGELFF. For the CDR3, the DNA is TGTGCCAGCAGCGTAGAACCGCTGAACACCGGGGAGCTGTTTTTT.

The rearrangement joins TRBV5-8 to TRBJ1-5; possibly TRBD1 for D (6 bases). This CDR3 comprises 14 residues. V lost 0 bases and J lost 15, with 19 bases in between. CDR1 and CDR2 (germline): SGHTS, YDEGEE. Here the CDR3 DNA reads TGTGCCAGCAGCTTGGACTTGAGTTCGGGACACGCGCATTTT. This gives the protein CASSLDLSSGHAHF.

V and J are TRBV15 and TRBJ2-2, with D possibly being TRBD1 or TRBD2 (5 bases each). The V gene's germline CDR1 is LNHNV and CDR2 YYDKDF (reference sequence). This CDR3 has 17 amino acids. Trimming stripped 1 base from V and 5 bases from J, with 17 bases between. The chain's CDR3 is CATSRARNIWGTGELFF. The CDR3 coding sequence is TGTGCCACCAGCAGAGCTAGGAATATTTGGGGGACCGGGGAGCTGTTTTTT.

The V gene is TRBV4-1, the J gene TRBJ2-7; 13 nucleotides agree with TRBD2. Trimming took 7 bases from V and 6 from J; bases not matched to a gene: 9. CDR1 and CDR2 from the germline V gene are MGHRA and YSYEKL. The CDR3 totals 15 residues. This chain's CDR3 is CASKRLAGGIGEQYF. CDR3 in DNA: TGCGCCAGCAAGAGACTAGCGGGGGGTATCGGCGAGCAGTACTTC.

This clone was observed a single time. J is TRBJ1-5 and V is TRBV5-8, with 12 bases fitting TRBD1. The CDR3 has 17 residues. After removal of 4 bases from V and 1 base from J, the junction contained 6 bases not matched to a gene. Germline-derived CDR1 and CDR2 are SGHTS and YDEGEE. In DNA form, the CDR3 reads TGTGCCAGCAGCCCGGGACAGGGGGCGAAAAGCAATCAGCCCCAGCATTTT. This translates into CASSPGQGAKSNQPQHF.